The 28 T cell receptor beta chains in this list originate from one sample, sequenced in a study of human T cells and chemical hapten exposure. Time point defined: pre-sensitization, week 0. Treatment reported: therapeutic diphenylcyclopropenone sensitization with weekly scalp DPC. TCRdb reanalysed the RACE reads using MiXCR and keeps one entry per CDR3 protein. The sample carries about 260,000 distinct CDR3 sequences, more than 6.5% recorded once. The specimen was whole blood, collected in connection with sensitization to the hapten diphenylcyclopropenone (DPC). The receptor source for this set is a woman between 40 and 55 years old with alopecia areata. Some clones in this sample may be carry-over from other donors' samples.

Only a few counts were recorded for this clonotype. An end of the junction differs from the germline gene, which may be a read error. V and J are TRBV7-2 and TRBJ1-2; maybe TRBD1 (5 bases). The germline V gene encodes CDR1 SGHTA and CDR2 FQGNSA. The CDR3 runs 12 residues. For the CDR3, the DNA is TGTGCCAGCAGCCCCTCCCGGGGCCATCCCATCTTC. Residues: CASSPSRGHPIF. Using reference TRBV7-2 and TRBJ1-2 for the parts outside the CDR3, the full variable domain is GAGVSQSPSNKVTEKGKDVELRCDPISGHTALYWYRQSLGQGLEFLIYFQGNSAPDKSGLPSDRFSAERTGGSVSTLTIQRTQQEDSAVYLCASSPSRGHPIFGSGTRLTVV.

This clonotype was found many times. The CDR3: CATSDPDRGWTGELFF. The DNA for the CDR3 is TGTGCCACCAGTGATCCGGACAGGGGTTGGACCGGGGAGCTGTTTTTT. The rearrangement joins TRBV24-1 to TRBJ2-2; 9 positions agree with TRBD1. CDR3 size: 16 residues. J lost 5 bases, V lost 3 bases, and 6 bases had no gene match. Germline CDR1 KGHDR, CDR2 SFDVKD.

This clonotype was seen only a few times. The V gene is TRBV7-2, the J gene TRBJ2-6, with a weak D call TRBD1 (6 bases). The CDR3 consists of 16 residues. V was pared by 5 bases and J by 0 bases, with 11 bases between. CDR1 is SGHTA and CDR2 is FQGNSA in the germline V gene. The CDR3 DNA reads as TGTGCCAGCAGCCACACAGGGAACTCTGGGGCCAACGTCCTGACTTTC. Encoded protein: CASSHTGNSGANVLTF.

The chain has TRBV7-2 and TRBJ2-3, with D unresolved. V was clipped by 1 base and J by 1 base, with 15 bases between them. CDR3 length: 17 amino acids. Germline V gene sequence: CDR1 SGHTA, CDR2 FQGNSA. The chain's CDR3 is CASSLDYPARGTDTQYF. Here the CDR3 DNA reads TGTGCCAGCAGCTTAGATTACCCAGCCCGCGGCACAGATACGCAGTATTTT.

V usage is TRBV6-5 and J usage is TRBJ2-5, with 8 bases matching TRBD2. Germline V lookup: CDR1 MNHEY, CDR2 SVGAGI. The junction had 11 bases not matched to a gene; V was cut back by 4 bases and J by 7 bases. The CDR3 spans 15 residues. The CDR3 reads CASSSWTSKVGTQYF. CDR3 in DNA: TGTGCCAGCAGTTCCTGGACTAGCAAGGTTGGGACCCAGTACTTC.

This clonotype was found a few times. In nucleotides, the CDR3 is TGCGCCAGCAGCCAAGCAACAGGGGTCGCTCAGCCCCAGCATTTT. This gives the protein CASSQATGVAQPQHF. V and J are TRBV4-1 and TRBJ1-5; TRBD1 aligns across 7 bases. This CDR3 is 15 amino acids long. With 1 base clipped from V and 6 bases from J, the junction kept 6 bases outside the gene matches. Per germline, CDR1 MGHRA and CDR2 YSYEKL.

This clonotype was counted at least ten times. This rearrangement joins TRBV2 to TRBJ2-3, with TRBD2 matching over 7 bases. The germline CDR1 and CDR2 sequences are SNHLY and FYNNEI. The CDR3 has 14 residues. Germline trimming cut 2 bases from V and 3 bases from J; bases unmatched to any gene: 2. In DNA form, the CDR3 reads TGTGCCAGCAGTGAACTACTAGCGACAGATACGCAGTATTTT. Its translation: CASSELLATDTQYF.

This chain connects TRBV29-1 to TRBJ2-3, with 10 bases that match TRBD1. The V segment lost 6 bases and the J segment 3 bases; nucleotides outside the gene matches: 6. CDR3 size: 14 residues. Per the germline V gene, CDR1 is SQVTM and CDR2 is ANQGSEA. CDR3 in amino acids: CSVHRDRGTDTQYF. As DNA, the CDR3 is TGCAGCGTCCACCGGGACAGGGGTACAGATACGCAGTATTTT.

This clonotype was detected only a few times. V gene TRBV29-1 combines with J gene TRBJ2-7, with D maybe TRBD1 (7 bases). Germline lookup yields CDR1 SQVTM and CDR2 ANQGSEA. The CDR3 sequence is 12 residues long. The V gene lost 4 bases and the J gene lost 5 bases, with 12 bases spanning the gap. This chain's CDR3 is CSVGQGGNEQYF. CDR3 bases: TGCAGCGTTGGACAGGGAGGCAACGAGCAGTACTTC.

The gene calls are TRBV28 and TRBJ2-1; D unclear. V lost 6 bases and J lost 9, with 18 bases in between. The germline V gene has CDR1 MDHEN and CDR2 SYDVKM. The CDR3 length is 14 residues. CDR3 amino acids: CASRMRPTSGEQFF. CDR3 in DNA: TGTGCCAGCAGGATGAGGCCCACGTCTGGTGAGCAGTTCTTC.

The chain uses TRBV6-5 and TRBJ1-1; a weak D match, TRBD1 (5 bases). CDR3 size: 16 residues. Deletions cut 3 bases from V and 0 bases from J, with 14 bases between. The germline V gene has CDR1 MNHEY and CDR2 SVGAGI. This CDR3 reads CASSYQPGSMNTEAFF. DNA of the CDR3: TGTGCCAGCAGTTATCAACCAGGGTCAATGAACACTGAAGCTTTCTTT.

The chain employs TRBV20-1 and TRBJ2-1; 9 nucleotides align to TRBD2. The CDR3 loop spans 13 amino acids. Germline V gene lookup returns CDR1 DFQATT and CDR2 SNEGSKA (reference sequence). The trim removed 6 bases at V and 2 bases at J, leaving 2 bases unmatched. CDR3 in DNA: TGCAGTGCAGGCGGGAGGGCCTACAATGAGCAGTTCTTC. It specifies CSAGGRAYNEQFF.

This clonotype was recorded at least ten times. V and J are TRBV29-1 and TRBJ2-5; the D gene is possibly TRBD2 (6 bases). CDR1 is SQVTM, CDR2 ANQGSEA, per germline. The CDR3 has 15 amino acids. V was cut by 6 bases and J by 7 bases, with 24 bases left in between. The DNA of the CDR3 is TGCAGCGTCCGCTATCCCCTGGGTGGGGGAGGGACCCAGTACTTC. As protein: CSVRYPLGGGGTQYF.

This clonotype turned up a few times. Here the CDR3 reads CAVQKRQRTEAFF. CDR3 DNA: TGTGCCGTACAAAAGCGACAGCGGACTGAAGCTTTCTTT. The gene calls are TRBV5-6 and TRBJ1-1; D perhaps matches TRBD1 (5 bases). Trimming cost V 10 bases and J 5 bases, with 18 bases left between them. The CDR3 contains 13 residues. Germline values: CDR1 SGHDT, CDR2 YYEEEE.

This clonotype was picked up many times. The V and J genes are TRBV2 and TRBJ1-4, with D perhaps matching TRBD1 (5 bases). The V and J ends lost 5 bases and 0 bases respectively, with 10 bases between them. The CDR3 contains 15 residues. The V gene's germline CDR1 is SNHLY and CDR2 FYNNEI. The CDR3 sequence is CASSRGTATNEKLFF. The CDR3 bases are TGTGCCAGCAGTCGAGGGACGGCAACTAATGAAAAACTGTTTTTT.

As regards this clonotype: An end of the junction differs from the germline gene, which may be a read error. The chain uses TRBV20-1 and TRBJ2-7; 12 positions match TRBD2. CDR1 and CDR2 from the germline V gene are DFQATT and SNEGSKA (reference sequence). There are 16 residues in the CDR3. DNA for the CDR3: TGCAGTACTAGAGGGACCGGACTAGCGGGAACCTACGAGCAGTACTTC. Translation gives CSTRGTGLAGTYEQYF.

This clonotype has more than one count but fewer than ten. The rearrangement links TRBV2 to TRBJ2-1; 8 bases line up with TRBD2. From germline, CDR1 is SNHLY and CDR2 FYNNEI. The trim removed 2 bases at V and 8 bases at J, leaving 8 bases unmatched. The CDR3 covers 15 residues. The CDR3 loop reads CASSERRSGRYEQFF. In DNA, the CDR3 is TGTGCCAGCAGTGAACGTCGCAGCGGGAGATATGAGCAGTTCTTC.

This chain connects TRBV20-1 to TRBJ1-1; unclear D gene. Germline CDR1 is DFQATT and CDR2 is SNEGSKA (reference sequence). The CDR3 extends over 14 amino acids. V was cut by 0 bases and J by 1 base, with 9 bases left in between. CDR3 DNA: TGCAGTGCTAGAGAACGAGGACCGAACACTGAAGCTTTCTTT. This encodes CSARERGPNTEAFF.

This clonotype was observed a handful of times. The rearrangement joins TRBV6-6 to TRBJ2-2, with 8 bases fitting TRBD2. Germline lookup yields CDR1 MNHNY and CDR2 SVGAGI (reference sequence). This CDR3 contains 15 residues. The J segment lost 6 bases and the V segment lost 6 bases, leaving 9 bases of the junction unmatched. CDR3 protein: CASREVGTRSGELFF. The CDR3 DNA reads TGTGCCAGCAGGGAAGTCGGGACTAGATCCGGGGAGCTGTTTTTT.

This clonotype occurred a few times. The chain recombines TRBV5-1 with TRBJ2-7, with 7 bases matching TRBD2. This CDR3 region has 16 residues. J gave up 0 bases and V 0 bases, and 6 bases lay outside the gene matches. The germline CDR1 and CDR2 sequences are SGHRS and YFSETQ. CDR3 in DNA: TGCGCCAGCAGCTTGGAAGCGGGACGTAGCTCCTACGAGCAGTACTTC. This codes for CASSLEAGRSSYEQYF.

The gene calls are TRBV6-5 and TRBJ2-7, with 9 positions matching TRBD1. Germline loops: CDR1 MNHEY, CDR2 SVGAGI. Unmatched junction bases numbered 7, after V lost 4 bases and J lost 3 bases. The CDR3 extends over 15 amino acids. This chain's CDR3 is CASSSQGQGFYEQYF. The CDR3 bases are TGTGCCAGCAGTTCCCAAGGACAGGGGTTCTACGAGCAGTACTTC.

In its sample, this clonotype was seen a few times. CDR3 bases: TGTGCCAGCTTACAAATGGGACAGACTGAAGCTTTCTTT. This codes for CASLQMGQTEAFF. The chain links TRBV18 to TRBJ1-1, with 7 bases identical to TRBD1. Germline V gene data show CDR1 as KGHSH and CDR2 as LQKENI. The ends lost 7 bases at V and 5 bases at J; junction bases unmatched: 7. The CDR3 extends over 13 amino acids.

This clonotype was counted a few times. The V call is TRBV3-1, the J call TRBJ2-7; a possible D gene is TRBD1 (6 bases). Deletions cut 5 bases from V and 5 bases from J, with 16 bases between. The CDR3 consists of 14 residues. From germline, CDR1 is LGHDT and CDR2 YNNKEL (reference sequence). The CDR3 DNA is TGTGCCAGCAGCTACAGGGTTTCGAACCACGAGCAGTACTTC. It codes for CASSYRVSNHEQYF.

V is TRBV3-1 and J is TRBJ2-1, with D uncertain. Germline V gives CDR1 LGHDT, CDR2 YNNKEL (reference sequence). V gave up 0 bases and J gave up 4 bases, with 13 bases separating them. This CDR3 has 16 amino acids. CDR3 nucleotides: TGTGCCAGCAGCCAAGAGTCCCGGCCAGAATACAATGAGCAGTTCTTC. Amino acids: CASSQESRPEYNEQFF.

This clonotype was recorded a few times. V is TRBV4-2 and J is TRBJ2-2; 7 bases fit TRBD1. Germline loops: CDR1 LGHNA, CDR2 YNFKEQ. CDR3 length equals 18 residues. The trim removed 4 bases at V and 0 bases at J, leaving 11 bases unmatched. CDR3 coding DNA: TGTGCCAGCAGCCCTGGAGACAGGGCCTTTTCGAACACCGGGGAGCTGTTTTTT. Encoded protein: CASSPGDRAFSNTGELFF.

This clonotype was counted between two and nine times. V is TRBV24-1 and J is TRBJ2-6, with a possible D match to TRBD1 (6 bases). Trimming took 4 bases from V and 0 from J, leaving 12 bases between them. From germline, CDR1 is KGHDR and CDR2 SFDVKD. This CDR3 comprises 17 residues. The CDR3 sequence is CATSESGAISGANVLTF. CDR3 DNA sequence: TGTGCCACCAGTGAATCAGGGGCCATCTCTGGGGCCAACGTCCTGACTTTC.

This chain connects TRBV20-1 to TRBJ1-1, with a tentative D call TRBD1 (6 bases). This CDR3 is 14 amino acids long. CDR1 is DFQATT, CDR2 SNEGSKA, per germline (reference sequence). V lost 5 bases to trimming and J lost 1 base, with 14 bases between them. The CDR3 region has the DNA TGCAGTGCTGCCAGGGGACAAGCGAACACTGAAGCTTTCTTT. It codes for CSAARGQANTEAFF.

The CDR3 nucleotides are TGTGCCAGCAGTTCGGCGAGCGGGAGCCTCGGCGGGGAGCTGTTTTTT. The encoded protein is CASSSASGSLGGELFF. V gene TRBV6-6 combines with J gene TRBJ2-2; 8 bases align to TRBD2. The V and J ends lost 4 bases and 7 bases, in that order; junction bases with no gene match: 11. The CDR3 is 16 amino acids. Germline V gives CDR1 MNHNY, CDR2 SVGAGI (reference sequence).